This TCR beta chain is drawn from a study of cytomegalovirus exposure and HLA in healthy donors. Regarding the study as a whole: A later analysis revealed that TCR association rates differed between HLA loci, peaking at DRB1 and bottoming out at HLA-C.

PCR involved 60 Vbeta and 13 Jbeta primers. Method: immunoSEQ multiplex PCR; TCRdb's copy keeps in-frame clones and lacks some. The table has about 130,000 clones, around 82% seen once; the top ten hold roughly 11%. The sample holds a few counts of this clone. Its antigen remains unidentified. The TCR was taken from a man aged 30 to 45 in good health and CMV-seropositive. The sequencing sample was made of PBMCs.

The CDR3 reads CASSYSMEGVSYEQYF. The CDR3 DNA is TGTGCCAGCAGTTACTCGATGGAGGGCGTCTCCTACGAGCAGTACTTC. The chain couples TRBV6-5 to TRBJ2-7, with D tentatively TRBD2 (6 bases). CDR3 size: 16 residues. Trimming took 0 bases from V and 0 from J, leaving 12 bases between them. Germline V CDR1 and CDR2: MNHEY, SVGAGI.